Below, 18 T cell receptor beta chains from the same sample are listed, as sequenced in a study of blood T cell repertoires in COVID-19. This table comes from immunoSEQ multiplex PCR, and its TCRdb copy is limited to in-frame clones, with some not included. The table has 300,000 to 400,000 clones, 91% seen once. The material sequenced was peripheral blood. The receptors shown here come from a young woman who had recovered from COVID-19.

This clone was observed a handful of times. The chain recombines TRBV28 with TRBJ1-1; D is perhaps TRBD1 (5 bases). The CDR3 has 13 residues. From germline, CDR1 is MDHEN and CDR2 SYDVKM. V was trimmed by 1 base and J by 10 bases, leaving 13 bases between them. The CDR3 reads CASSLSGRVAAFF. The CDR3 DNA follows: TGTGCCAGCAGTTTATCGGGCAGGGTCGCAGCTTTCTTT. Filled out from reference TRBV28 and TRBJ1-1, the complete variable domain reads DVKVTQSSRYLVKRTGEKVFLECVQDMDHENMFWYRQDPGLGLRLIYFSYDVKMKEKGDIPEGYSVSREKKERFSLILESASTNQTSMYLCASSLSGRVAAFFGQGTRLTVV.

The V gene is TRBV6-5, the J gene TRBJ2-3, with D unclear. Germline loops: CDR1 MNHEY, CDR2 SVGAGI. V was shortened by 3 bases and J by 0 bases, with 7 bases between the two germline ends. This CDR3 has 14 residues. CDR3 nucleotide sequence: TGTGCCAGCAGTTATTCTCCCAGCACAGATACGCAGTATTTT. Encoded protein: CASSYSPSTDTQYF.

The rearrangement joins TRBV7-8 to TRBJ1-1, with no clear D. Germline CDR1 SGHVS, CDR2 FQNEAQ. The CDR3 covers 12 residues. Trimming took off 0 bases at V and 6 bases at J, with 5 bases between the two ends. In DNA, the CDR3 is TGTGCCAGCAGCTTAGCGAAGCCTGAAGCTTTCTTT. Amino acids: CASSLAKPEAFF.

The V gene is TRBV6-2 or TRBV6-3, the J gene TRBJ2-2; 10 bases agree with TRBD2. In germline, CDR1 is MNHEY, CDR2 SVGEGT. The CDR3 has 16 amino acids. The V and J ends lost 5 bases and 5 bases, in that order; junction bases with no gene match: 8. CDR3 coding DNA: TGTGCCAGCAGTATTCTAGCGGGAGAGACTACCGGGGAGCTGTTTTTT. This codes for CASSILAGETTGELFF.

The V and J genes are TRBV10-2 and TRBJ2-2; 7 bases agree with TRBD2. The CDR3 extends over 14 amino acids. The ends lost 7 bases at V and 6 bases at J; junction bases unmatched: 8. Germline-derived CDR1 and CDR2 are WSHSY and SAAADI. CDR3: CASNQRGGAGELFF. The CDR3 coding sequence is TGCGCCAGCAATCAGCGGGGAGGGGCCGGGGAGCTGTTTTTT.

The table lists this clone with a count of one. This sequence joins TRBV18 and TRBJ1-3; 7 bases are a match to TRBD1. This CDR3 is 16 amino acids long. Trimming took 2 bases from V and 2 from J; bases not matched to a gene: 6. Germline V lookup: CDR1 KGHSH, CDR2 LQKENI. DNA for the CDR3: TGTGCCAGCTCACCAAATAGGGGGCCGGCTGGAAACACCATATATTTT. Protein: CASSPNRGPAGNTIYF.

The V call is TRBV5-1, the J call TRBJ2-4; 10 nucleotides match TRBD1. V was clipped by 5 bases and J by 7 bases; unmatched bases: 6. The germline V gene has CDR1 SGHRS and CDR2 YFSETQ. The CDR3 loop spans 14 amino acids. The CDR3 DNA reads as TGCGCCAGCAGGGCGGACAGGGGGACTAACATTCAGTACTTC. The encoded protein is CASRADRGTNIQYF.

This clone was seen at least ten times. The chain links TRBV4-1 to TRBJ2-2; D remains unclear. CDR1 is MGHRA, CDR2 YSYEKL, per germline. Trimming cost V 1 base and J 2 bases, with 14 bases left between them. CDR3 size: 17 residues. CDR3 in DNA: TGCGCCAGCAGCCAAGTTGATATGGGCTTTAACACCGGGGAGCTGTTTTTT. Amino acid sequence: CASSQVDMGFNTGELFF.

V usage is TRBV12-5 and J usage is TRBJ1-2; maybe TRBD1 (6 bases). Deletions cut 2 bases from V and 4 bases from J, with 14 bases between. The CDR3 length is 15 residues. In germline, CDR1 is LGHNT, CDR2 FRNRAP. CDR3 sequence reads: CASGLSYGGAYGYTF. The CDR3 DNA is TGTGCTAGTGGTTTGTCTTATGGGGGGGCCTATGGCTACACCTTC.

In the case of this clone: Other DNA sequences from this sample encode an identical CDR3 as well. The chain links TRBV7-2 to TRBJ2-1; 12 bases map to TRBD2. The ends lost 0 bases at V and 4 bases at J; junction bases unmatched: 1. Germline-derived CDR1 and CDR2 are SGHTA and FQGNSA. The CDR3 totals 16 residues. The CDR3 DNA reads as TGTGCCAGCAGCTTAGCTGGGACTAGCGGGTACAATGAGCAGTTCTTC. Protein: CASSLAGTSGYNEQFF. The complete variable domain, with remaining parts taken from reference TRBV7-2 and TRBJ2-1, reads GAGVSQSPSNKVTEKGKDVELRCDPISGHTALYWYRQSLGQGLEFLIYFQGNSAPDKSGLPSDRFSAERTGGSVSTLTIQRTQQEDSAVYLCASSLAGTSGYNEQFFGPGTRLTVL.

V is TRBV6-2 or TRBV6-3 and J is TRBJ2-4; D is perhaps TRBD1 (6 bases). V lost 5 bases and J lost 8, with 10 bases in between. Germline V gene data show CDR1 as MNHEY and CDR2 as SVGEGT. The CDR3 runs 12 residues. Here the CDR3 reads CASSDRRDIQYF. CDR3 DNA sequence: TGTGCCAGCAGTGACAGGCGGGACATTCAGTACTTC.

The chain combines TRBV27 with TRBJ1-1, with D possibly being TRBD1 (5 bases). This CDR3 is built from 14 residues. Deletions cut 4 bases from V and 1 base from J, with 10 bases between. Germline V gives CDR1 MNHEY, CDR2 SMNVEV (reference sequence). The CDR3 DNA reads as TGTGCCAGCAGTTGGGGCACCGAGAACACTGAAGCTTTCTTT. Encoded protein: CASSWGTENTEAFF.

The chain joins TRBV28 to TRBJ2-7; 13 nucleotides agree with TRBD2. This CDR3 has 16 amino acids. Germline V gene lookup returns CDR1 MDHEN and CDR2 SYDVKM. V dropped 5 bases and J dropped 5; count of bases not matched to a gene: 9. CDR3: CASSRTSGSFFDEQYV. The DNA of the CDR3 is TGTGCCAGCAGTAGGACTAGCGGGAGTTTTTTCGACGAGCAGTACGTC.

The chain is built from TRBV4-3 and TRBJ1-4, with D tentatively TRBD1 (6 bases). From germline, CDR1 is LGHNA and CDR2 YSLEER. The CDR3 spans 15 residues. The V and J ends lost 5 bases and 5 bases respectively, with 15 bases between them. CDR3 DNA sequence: TGCGCCAGCAGCAGAAGCGACAGGCAGAATGAAAAACTGTTTTTT. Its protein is CASSRSDRQNEKLFF.

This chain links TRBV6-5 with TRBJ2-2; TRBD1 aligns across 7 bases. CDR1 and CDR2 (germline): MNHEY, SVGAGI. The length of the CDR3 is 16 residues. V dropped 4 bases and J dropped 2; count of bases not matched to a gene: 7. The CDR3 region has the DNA TGTGCCAGCAGTTCTCCGGGACAGTTAAACACCGGGGAGCTGTTTTTT. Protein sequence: CASSSPGQLNTGELFF.

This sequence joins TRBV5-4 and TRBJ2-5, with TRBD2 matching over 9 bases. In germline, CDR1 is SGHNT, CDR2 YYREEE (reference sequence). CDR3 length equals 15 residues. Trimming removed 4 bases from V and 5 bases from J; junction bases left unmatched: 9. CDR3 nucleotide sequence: TGTGCCAGCAGCGTAGCGGGAGCGCCCCCGGAGACCCAGTACTTC. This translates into CASSVAGAPPETQYF.

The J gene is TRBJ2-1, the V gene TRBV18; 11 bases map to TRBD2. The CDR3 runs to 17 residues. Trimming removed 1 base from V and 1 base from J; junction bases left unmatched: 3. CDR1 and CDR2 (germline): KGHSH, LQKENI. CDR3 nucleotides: TGTGCCAGCTCACCACGACTAGCGGGATTGTCCTACAATGAGCAGTTCTTC. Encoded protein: CASSPRLAGLSYNEQFF.

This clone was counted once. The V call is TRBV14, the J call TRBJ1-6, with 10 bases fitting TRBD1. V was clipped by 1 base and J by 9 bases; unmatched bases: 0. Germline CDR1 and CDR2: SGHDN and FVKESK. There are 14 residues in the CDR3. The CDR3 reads CASSQGTGGSPLHF. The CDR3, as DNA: TGTGCCAGCAGCCAAGGGACAGGGGGTTCACCCCTCCACTTT.